Listed below are T cell receptor beta chains from one sample, sequenced in a study of OX40 agonist ivuxolimab in advanced cancers. Produced via immunoSEQ multiplex PCR; TCRdb's table is partial and in-frame only. The sample shows 40,000 or so clones, around 88% of them seen only once. The material was CD4+ or CD8+ T cells sorted from blood, obtained in a trial of the OX40 agonist ivuxolimab. These receptors were collected from an adult with an advanced solid tumor such as melanoma, head and neck, liver or kidney cancer. Both conserved end residues are part of each CDR3. Fields, in order: V gene, D gene, J gene, clone size, CDR3 DNA, CDR3 protein. A D gene is named only where the DNA matches it firmly. Not every row has a clone size; where given, it reads once, few, many or a size class.

V gene: TRBV27; D gene: .; J gene: TRBJ1-2; clone size: few; CDR3 DNA: TGTGCCAGCAAAATTAACTATGGCTACACCTTC; CDR3 protein: CASKINYGYTF
V gene: TRBV18; D gene: .; J gene: TRBJ2-3; clone size: .; CDR3 DNA: TGTGCCAGCTCAAGGGACACCGGCACAGATACGCAGTATTTT; CDR3 protein: CASSRDTGTDTQYF
V gene: TRBV7-2; D gene: .; J gene: TRBJ2-5; clone size: .; CDR3 DNA: TGTGCCAGCAGCTTAACCCTGGAGACCCAGTACTTC; CDR3 protein: CASSLTLETQYF
V gene: TRBV5-1; D gene: .; J gene: TRBJ2-5; clone size: .; CDR3 DNA: TGCGCCAGCAGCCGCGGGAACGTGGGGGCCGAGGAGACCCAGTACTTC; CDR3 protein: CASSRGNVGAEETQYF
V gene: TRBV19; D gene: .; J gene: TRBJ1-4; clone size: .; CDR3 DNA: TGTGCCAGTAAAATCAGTGCAACTAATGAAAAACTGTTTTTT; CDR3 protein: CASKISATNEKLFF
V gene: TRBV2; D gene: .; J gene: TRBJ1-5; clone size: .; CDR3 DNA: TGTGCCAGCAGTGAAGTCATGACTTTGGGTAGCAATCAGCCCCAGCATTTT; CDR3 protein: CASSEVMTLGSNQPQHF
V gene: TRBV18; D gene: .; J gene: TRBJ1-4; clone size: .; CDR3 DNA: TGTGCCAGCTCACCGCTGACGGCCTCTAAGGAAAAACTGTTTTTT; CDR3 protein: CASSPLTASKEKLFF
V gene: TRBV29-1; D gene: TRBD2; J gene: TRBJ2-1; clone size: .; CDR3 DNA: TGCAGCGTTCTACCGGGACTAGTTAACAATGAGCAGTTCTTC; CDR3 protein: CSVLPGLVNNEQFF
V gene: TRBV10-3; D gene: .; J gene: TRBJ2-3; clone size: .; CDR3 DNA: TGTGCCATCAGGACTCTCAGAGATACGCAGTATTTT; CDR3 protein: CAIRTLRDTQYF
V gene: TRBV28; D gene: .; J gene: TRBJ2-1; clone size: .; CDR3 DNA: TGTGCCAGCAATCCTCCGGGCCTCCAATATTACAATGAGCAGTTCTTC; CDR3 protein: CASNPPGLQYYNEQFF
V gene: TRBV7-9; D gene: .; J gene: TRBJ1-2; clone size: .; CDR3 DNA: TGTGCCAGCAGCCTCTACCCTAACTATGGCTACACCTTC; CDR3 protein: CASSLYPNYGYTF
V gene: TRBV7-7; D gene: .; J gene: TRBJ1-5; clone size: .; CDR3 DNA: TGTGCCAGCAGCCATGGGCCCAATCAGCCCCAGCATTTT; CDR3 protein: CASSHGPNQPQHF
V gene: TRBV7-2; D gene: .; J gene: TRBJ1-6; clone size: .; CDR3 DNA: TGTGCCAGCAGCAGTGCTGCGGGCTATTCACCCCTCCACTTT; CDR3 protein: CASSSAAGYSPLHF
V gene: TRBV18; D gene: .; J gene: TRBJ1-3; clone size: .; CDR3 DNA: TGTGCCAGCTCACCACTGAGGAGCTCTGGAAACACCATATATTTT; CDR3 protein: CASSPLRSSGNTIYF
V gene: TRBV5-1; D gene: TRBD1; J gene: TRBJ2-7; clone size: few; CDR3 DNA: TGCGCCAGCAGCACCCCCGGGACAGGGGACTGGGGAGCATCCTACGAGCAGTACTTC; CDR3 protein: CASSTPGTGDWGASYEQYF
V gene: TRBV10-3; D gene: .; J gene: TRBJ1-2; clone size: .; CDR3 DNA: TGTGCCCTGGGGGCAGACGGAGTCTATGGCTACACCTTC; CDR3 protein: CALGADGVYGYTF